Listed here are 28 T cell receptor beta chains from one sample, sequenced in a study of shared clonotypes between healthy human individuals. Profiled with immunoSEQ multiplex PCR; TCRdb holds only in-frame clones, not every one. Counted here are 2,500,000 or so clones, roughly 90% occurring once; the ten biggest clones make up approximately 0.39%. Input material: naive CD4+ T cells from PBMCs. Subset meaning: CD45RA+ positively selected. The origin of the receptors is a man aged 18 to 35 in good health. Some clones in this sample may be carry-over from other donors' samples.

CDR3 residues: CASSPGRASRYEQYF. The CDR3 DNA is TGCGCCAGCAGCCCTGGGAGGGCTAGCCGATACGAGCAGTACTTC. The chain carries TRBV5-1 and TRBJ2-7; 7 positions agree with TRBD2. Trimming cost V 4 bases and J 4 bases; bases outside gene matches: 11. This CDR3 comprises 15 residues. From germline, CDR1 is SGHRS and CDR2 YFSETQ.

V is TRBV27 and J is TRBJ2-2; the D is unclear. Trimming took 3 bases from V and 4 from J, leaving 12 bases between them. CDR3 size: 15 residues. Germline-derived CDR1 and CDR2 are MNHEY and SMNVEV (reference sequence). CDR3 DNA sequence: TGTGCCAGCAGTTTTTTCCTCCTAGGCACCGGGGAGCTGTTTTTT. Residues: CASSFFLLGTGELFF.

This clone was observed a handful of times. The chain combines TRBV5-4 with TRBJ2-2; D ambiguous. The CDR3 totals 12 residues. V dropped 0 bases and J dropped 8 bases, with 5 bases sitting between them. Germline values: CDR1 SGHNT, CDR2 YYREEE (reference sequence). Written as DNA, the CDR3 is TGTGCCAGCAGCTTGGATTGGGGGGAGCTGTTTTTT. It encodes CASSLDWGELFF.

Of note for this clone: Other DNA sequences in the same sample also yield this CDR3. The rearrangement links TRBV5-1 to TRBJ1-2; no clear D gene. This CDR3 region has 14 residues. Germline CDR1 is SGHRS and CDR2 is YFSETQ. V lost 1 base to trimming and J lost 3 bases, with 10 bases between them. For the CDR3, the DNA is TGCGCCAGCAGCTTGTCCGCCGGCGACTATGGCTACACCTTC. This codes for CASSLSAGDYGYTF.

The rearrangement joins TRBV2 to TRBJ1-1; 7 nucleotides match TRBD1. CDR3 length equals 14 residues. Germline V gene sequence: CDR1 SNHLY, CDR2 FYNNEI. V shed 10 bases, J shed 1 base, and the junction held 9 bases outside the gene matches. The CDR3 spells CANSPQGPNTEAFF. The CDR3 DNA reads TGTGCCAACTCCCCACAGGGGCCGAACACTGAAGCTTTCTTT.

The V gene is TRBV28, the J gene TRBJ1-2; D gene ambiguous. The length of the CDR3 is 12 residues. Germline CDR1 and CDR2: MDHEN and SYDVKM. The germline V and J ends were trimmed by 1 base and 7 bases, with 7 bases remaining between them. The CDR3 DNA reads as TGTGCCAGCAGTTTATATAGGGTTGGCTACACCTTC. Amino acids: CASSLYRVGYTF.

This chain joins TRBV5-8 and TRBJ2-7, with a possible D match to TRBD1 (5 bases). Per germline, CDR1 SGHTS and CDR2 YDEGEE. The CDR3 length is 17 residues. V was cut by 0 bases and J by 4 bases, with 20 bases left in between. CDR3 in DNA: TGTGCCAGCAGCTTGGGCCCCAGGTGGGGCCCAAGATACGAGCAGTACTTC. Protein product: CASSLGPRWGPRYEQYF.

The CDR3 nucleotides read TGTGCCAGCAGCTTGTCCACGGGACAGGGTGCTAATGAGCAGTTCTTC. It specifies CASSLSTGQGANEQFF. The rearrangement uses TRBV7-3 and TRBJ2-1, with 9 positions matching TRBD1. Germline V gene data show CDR1 as SGHTA and CDR2 as FQGTGA. The CDR3 spans 16 residues. Unmatched junction bases numbered 10, after V lost 3 bases and J lost 7 bases.

This rearrangement joins TRBV5-4 to TRBJ2-2; tentative D call: TRBD2 (5 bases). From germline, CDR1 is SGHNT and CDR2 YYREEE (reference sequence). V lost 3 bases, J lost 4 bases, and 13 bases lay in between. The CDR3 has 15 amino acids. The CDR3 here is CASSSPGGPTGELFF. The CDR3 DNA is TGTGCCAGCAGCTCCCCGGGCGGGCCCACCGGGGAGCTGTTTTTT.

The CDR3 here is CSANSWAGELFF. For the CDR3, the DNA is TGCAGCGCCAACTCCTGGGCCGGGGAGCTGTTTTTT. The rearrangement links TRBV29-1 to TRBJ2-2; D not resolved. The CDR3 extends over 12 amino acids. Germline V gene lookup returns CDR1 SQVTM and CDR2 ANQGSEA. Trimming left V 7 bases short and J 6 bases short, with 12 bases between.

The V and J genes are TRBV19 and TRBJ2-7; 9 bases fit TRBD1. Germline loops: CDR1 LNHDA, CDR2 SQIVND (reference sequence). The V segment lost 6 bases and the J segment 4 bases; nucleotides outside the gene matches: 10. The CDR3 spans 15 residues. The CDR3: CASSGTGFGVYEQYF. CDR3 sequence (DNA): TGTGCCAGTAGCGGGACAGGGTTTGGGGTTTACGAGCAGTACTTC.

The V and J genes are TRBV7-3 and TRBJ2-1, with TRBD1 matching 8 bases. Germline V lookup: CDR1 SGHTA, CDR2 FQGTGA. CDR3 length: 14 amino acids. V dropped 0 bases and J dropped 10; count of bases not matched to a gene: 5. The CDR3 loop is CASSLTRGPTEQFF. In nucleotides, the CDR3 is TGTGCCAGCAGCTTAACCAGGGGGCCTACGGAGCAGTTCTTC. The variable domain in full, with the rest retrieved from reference TRBV7-3 and TRBJ2-1, is GAGVSQTPSNKVTEKGKYVELRCDPISGHTALYWYRQSLGQGPEFLIYFQGTGAADDSGLPNDRFFAVRPEGSVSTLKIQRTERGDSAVYLCASSLTRGPTEQFFGPGTRLTVL.

The rearrangement links TRBV29-1 to TRBJ2-1; 10 bases line up with TRBD2. Germline loops: CDR1 SQVTM, CDR2 ANQGSEA. Losses at the gene ends were 6 bases for V and 5 bases for J; bases not matched to a gene: 4. The CDR3 runs 13 residues. For the CDR3, the DNA is TGCAGCGTAAGCGGGAGGGCCCACAATGAGCAGTTCTTC. This codes for CSVSGRAHNEQFF.

This chain links TRBV5-1 with TRBJ2-7, with 9 positions matching TRBD1. This CDR3 is 15 amino acids long. V was clipped by 0 bases and J by 6 bases; unmatched bases: 7. The germline V gene encodes CDR1 SGHRS and CDR2 YFSETQ. The CDR3 region is CASSLAPGQGSEQYF. The CDR3 nucleotides read TGCGCCAGCAGCTTGGCCCCGGGACAGGGATCCGAGCAGTACTTC.

The chain carries TRBV18 and TRBJ1-2; D call uncertain. The CDR3 is 14 amino acids. The V gene's germline CDR1 is KGHSH and CDR2 LQKENI. V was shortened by 2 bases and J by 4 bases, with 11 bases between the two germline ends. CDR3 region: CASSPAQESYGYTF. As DNA, the CDR3 is TGTGCCAGCTCACCAGCGCAGGAAAGCTATGGCTACACCTTC.

The table lists this clone with a count of one. This chain uses TRBV5-1 with TRBJ2-1, with 8 bases that match TRBD1. CDR1 is SGHRS, CDR2 YFSETQ, per germline. With V trimmed by 6 bases and J by 6 bases, 11 bases remained unmatched. The CDR3 consists of 15 residues. The CDR3 loop reads CASNLIDRGINEQFF. The CDR3 region has the DNA TGCGCCAGCAACCTAATCGACAGGGGTATCAATGAGCAGTTCTTC.

Of note for this clone: This CDR3 is also generated by other DNA sequences in the sample. This chain links TRBV7-9 with TRBJ2-2; TRBD2 is a possible D gene (6 bases). The germline CDR1 and CDR2 sequences are SEHNR and FQNEAQ (reference sequence). The CDR3 length is 14 residues. Trimming stripped 5 bases from V and 2 bases from J, with 9 bases between. DNA of the CDR3: TGTGCCAGCAGCCTGGGACTCAACACCGGGGAGCTGTTTTTT. Its translation: CASSLGLNTGELFF.

The CDR3 DNA reads as TGTGCCAGCAGTCGCGGGGGGGCCCACGAGCAGTACTTC. Its translation: CASSRGGAHEQYF. This sequence joins TRBV7-2 and TRBJ2-7; 9 nucleotides line up with TRBD2. The ends lost 6 bases at V and 5 bases at J; junction bases unmatched: 5. The CDR3 loop spans 13 amino acids. In germline, CDR1 is SGHTA, CDR2 FQGNSA.

The count of this clone is one. The J gene is TRBJ2-7, the V gene TRBV10-2; 11 bases are a match to TRBD1. Trimming cost V 5 bases and J 4 bases; bases outside gene matches: 4. The CDR3 is made up of 14 amino acids. In germline, CDR1 is WSHSY, CDR2 SAAADI. DNA of the CDR3: TGCGCCAGCAGTCCCGGGACAGGGGGATACGAGCAGTACTTC. This sequence encodes CASSPGTGGYEQYF.

The count of this clone is one. This chain links TRBV5-1 with TRBJ2-3, with D uncertain. This CDR3 is 13 amino acids long. The V and J ends lost 5 bases and 4 bases respectively, with 11 bases between them. Germline CDR1 reads SGHRS; CDR2 reads YFSETQ. DNA of the CDR3: TGCGCCAGCAGGGACCCAACCCCAGATACGCAGTATTTT. Translated: CASRDPTPDTQYF.

The chain has TRBV5-1 and TRBJ2-5; D is possibly TRBD1 or TRBD2 (6 bases each). This CDR3 has 15 residues. V lost 3 bases and J 2 bases, leaving 14 bases between the germline ends. Germline lookup yields CDR1 SGHRS and CDR2 YFSETQ. The DNA for the CDR3 is TGCGCCAGCAGCTCCTCCGGGGGCCCTCAAGAGACCCAGTACTTC. Its translation is CASSSSGGPQETQYF.

Of note for this clone: Other DNA sequences in the sample encode the same CDR3. The V and J genes are TRBV5-6 and TRBJ2-5; TRBD1 matches 9 bases. CDR1 and CDR2 from the germline V gene are SGHDT and YYEEEE. The CDR3 sequence is 13 residues long. J lost 2 bases, V lost 5 bases, and 1 base had no gene match. The chain's CDR3 is CASSDRGQETQYF. CDR3 nucleotides: TGTGCCAGCAGTGACAGGGGGCAAGAGACCCAGTACTTC.

V usage is TRBV2 and J usage is TRBJ2-2, with 9 bases fitting TRBD2. With V trimmed by 6 bases and J by 0 bases, 2 bases remained unmatched. Germline CDR1 is SNHLY and CDR2 is FYNNEI. The CDR3 covers 15 residues. The CDR3 bases are TGTGCCAGCAGCAGACTAGCGGCGAACACCGGGGAGCTGTTTTTT. This encodes CASSRLAANTGELFF.

The genes are TRBV28 and TRBJ1-1, with D uncertain. V was shortened by 8 bases and J by 1 base, with 14 bases between the two germline ends. The CDR3 spans 14 residues. The germline V gene has CDR1 MDHEN and CDR2 SYDVKM. Written as DNA, the CDR3 is TGTGCCAGCCGCCAGCGTGACGGGAACACTGAAGCTTTCTTT. It specifies CASRQRDGNTEAFF.

The J gene is TRBJ2-7, the V gene TRBV21-1; the D call TRBD2 from the table was never checked on the DNA. TRBV21-1 is flagged as a pseudogene. This CDR3 is built from 12 residues. The CDR3 DNA follows: TGTGCCAGCCCTGCGAGGGCCTACGAGCAGTACTTC. As protein: CASPARAYEQYF.

The V gene is TRBV28, the J gene TRBJ1-2, with a tentative D call TRBD1 (5 bases). Trimming removed 6 bases at V and 0 bases at J, with 11 bases between. The CDR3 is 14 residues long. Germline-derived CDR1 and CDR2 are MDHEN and SYDVKM. CDR3 nucleotide sequence: TGTGCCAGCAGCCGGGACCGTACTAACTATGGCTACACCTTC. It codes for CASSRDRTNYGYTF.

The chain carries TRBV5-6 and TRBJ2-5; 7 bases are a match to TRBD2. The J segment lost 5 bases and the V segment lost 0 bases, leaving 4 bases of the junction unmatched. The CDR3 spans 14 residues. Looked up from germline, CDR1 is SGHDT and CDR2 is YYEEEE. CDR3 sequence (DNA): TGTGCCAGCAGCTTGGTGGGGACTACGGAGACCCAGTACTTC. It is translated as CASSLVGTTETQYF.

This clone was counted a few times. J is TRBJ1-1 and V is TRBV11-2; perhaps TRBD1 as D (6 bases). In germline, CDR1 is SGHAT, CDR2 FQNNGV. Deletions cut 6 bases from V and 1 base from J, with 9 bases between. This CDR3 is 13 amino acids long. CDR3: CASRGRGNTEAFF. DNA of the CDR3: TGTGCCAGCAGGGGCAGGGGGAACACTGAAGCTTTCTTT.